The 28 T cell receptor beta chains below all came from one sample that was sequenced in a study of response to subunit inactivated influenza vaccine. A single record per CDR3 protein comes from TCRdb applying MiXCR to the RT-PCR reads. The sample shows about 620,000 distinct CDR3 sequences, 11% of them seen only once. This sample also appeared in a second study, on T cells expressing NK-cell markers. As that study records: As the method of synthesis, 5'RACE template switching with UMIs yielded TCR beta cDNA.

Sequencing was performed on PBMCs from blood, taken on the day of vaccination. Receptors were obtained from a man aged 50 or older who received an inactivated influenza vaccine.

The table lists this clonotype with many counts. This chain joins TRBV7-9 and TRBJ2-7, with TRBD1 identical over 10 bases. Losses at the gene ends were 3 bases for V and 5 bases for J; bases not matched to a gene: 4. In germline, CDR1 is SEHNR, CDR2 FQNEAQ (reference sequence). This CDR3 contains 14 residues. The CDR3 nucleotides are TGTGCCAGCAGCTTTCGACAGGGGGCTGACGAGCAGTACTTC. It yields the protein CASSFRQGADEQYF. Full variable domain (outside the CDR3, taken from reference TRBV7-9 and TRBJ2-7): DTGVSQNPRHKITKRGQNVTFRCDPISEHNRLYWYRQTLGQGPEFLTYFQNEAQLEKSRLLSDRFSAERPKGSFSTLEIQRTEQGDSAMYLCASSFRQGADEQYFGPGTRLTVT.

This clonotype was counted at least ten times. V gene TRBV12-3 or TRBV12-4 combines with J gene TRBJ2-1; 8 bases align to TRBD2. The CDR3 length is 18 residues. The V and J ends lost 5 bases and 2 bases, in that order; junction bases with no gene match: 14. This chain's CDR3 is CASSPYSSSGRTYNEQFF. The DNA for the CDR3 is TGTGCCAGCAGTCCTTATTCCTCTAGCGGGCGGACCTACAATGAGCAGTTCTTC.

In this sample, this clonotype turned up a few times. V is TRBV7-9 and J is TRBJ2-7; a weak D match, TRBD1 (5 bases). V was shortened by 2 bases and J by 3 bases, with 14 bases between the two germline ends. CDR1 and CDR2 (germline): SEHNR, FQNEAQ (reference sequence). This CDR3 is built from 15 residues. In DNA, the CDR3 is TGTGCCAGCAGCTTACCCGCAGGGTTTTACTACGAGCAGTACTTC. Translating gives CASSLPAGFYYEQYF.

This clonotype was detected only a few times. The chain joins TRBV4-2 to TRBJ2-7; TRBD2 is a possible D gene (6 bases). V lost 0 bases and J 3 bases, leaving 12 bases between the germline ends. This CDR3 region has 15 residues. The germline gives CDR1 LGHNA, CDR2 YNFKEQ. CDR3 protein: CASSQDNGRSYEQYF. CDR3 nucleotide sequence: TGTGCCAGCAGCCAAGATAACGGGAGAAGCTACGAGCAGTACTTC.

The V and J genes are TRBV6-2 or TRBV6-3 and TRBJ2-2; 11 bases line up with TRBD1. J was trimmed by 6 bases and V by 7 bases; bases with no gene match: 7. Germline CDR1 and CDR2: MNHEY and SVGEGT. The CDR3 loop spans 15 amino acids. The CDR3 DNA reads TGTGCCAGCACCCCGGGACAGGGGGTCGCCGGGGAGCTGTTTTTT. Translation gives CASTPGQGVAGELFF.

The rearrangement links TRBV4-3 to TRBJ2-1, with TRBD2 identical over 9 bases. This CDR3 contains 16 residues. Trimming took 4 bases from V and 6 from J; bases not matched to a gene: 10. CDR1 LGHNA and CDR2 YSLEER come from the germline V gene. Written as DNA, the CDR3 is TGCGCCAGCAGCCGGGTTGGAGCGGGGGGTTCCAATGAGCAGTTCTTC. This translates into CASSRVGAGGSNEQFF.

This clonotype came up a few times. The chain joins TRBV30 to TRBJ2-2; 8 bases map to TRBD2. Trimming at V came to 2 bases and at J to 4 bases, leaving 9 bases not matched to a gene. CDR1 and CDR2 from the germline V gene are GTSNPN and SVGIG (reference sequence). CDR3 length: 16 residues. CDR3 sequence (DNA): TGTGCCTGGAGTCCACTTACTAGCGGAGGCACCGGGGAGCTGTTTTTT. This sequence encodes CAWSPLTSGGTGELFF.

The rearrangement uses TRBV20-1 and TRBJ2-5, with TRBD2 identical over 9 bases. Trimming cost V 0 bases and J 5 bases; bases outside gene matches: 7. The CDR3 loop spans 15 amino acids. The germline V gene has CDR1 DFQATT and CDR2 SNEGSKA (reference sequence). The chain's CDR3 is CSARDWGGGGETQYF. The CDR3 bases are TGCAGTGCTAGAGATTGGGGCGGGGGGGGCGAGACCCAGTACTTC.

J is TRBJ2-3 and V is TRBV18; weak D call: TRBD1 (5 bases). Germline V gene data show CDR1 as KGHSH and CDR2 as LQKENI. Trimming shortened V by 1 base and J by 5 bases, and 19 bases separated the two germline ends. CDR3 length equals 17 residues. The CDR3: CASSPRAGSLTIDTQYF. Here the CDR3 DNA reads TGTGCCAGCTCACCACGCGCAGGGTCTCTTACTATAGATACGCAGTATTTT.

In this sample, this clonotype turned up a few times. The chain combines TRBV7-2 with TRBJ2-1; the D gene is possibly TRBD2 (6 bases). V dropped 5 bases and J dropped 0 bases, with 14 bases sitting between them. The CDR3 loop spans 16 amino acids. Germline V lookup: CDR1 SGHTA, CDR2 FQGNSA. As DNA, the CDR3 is TGTGCCAGCAGCAAAAGCCCCGGGAGCTCCTACAATGAGCAGTTCTTC. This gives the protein CASSKSPGSSYNEQFF.

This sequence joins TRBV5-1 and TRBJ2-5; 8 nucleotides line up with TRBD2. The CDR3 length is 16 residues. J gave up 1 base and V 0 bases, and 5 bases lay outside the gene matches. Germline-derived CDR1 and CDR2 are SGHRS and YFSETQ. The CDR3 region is CASSLAPGGGQETQYF. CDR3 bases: TGCGCCAGCAGCTTGGCCCCCGGGGGGGGCCAAGAGACCCAGTACTTC.

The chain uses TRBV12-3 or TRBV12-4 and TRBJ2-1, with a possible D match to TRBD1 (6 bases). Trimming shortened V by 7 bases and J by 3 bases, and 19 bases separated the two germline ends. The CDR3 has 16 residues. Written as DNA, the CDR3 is TGTGCCAGCACCATACCCATCACAGGGATCTACAATGAGCAGTTCTTC. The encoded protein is CASTIPITGIYNEQFF.

CDR3: CASSLGTNLGSDTQYF. The CDR3 DNA reads TGTGCCAGCAGTTTAGGGACCAACCTTGGCTCAGATACGCAGTATTTT. The chain is built from TRBV27 and TRBJ2-3, with D perhaps matching TRBD1 or TRBD2 (5 bases each). V was pared by 2 bases and J by 4 bases, with 16 bases between. Germline values: CDR1 MNHEY, CDR2 SMNVEV (reference sequence). The CDR3 runs to 16 residues.

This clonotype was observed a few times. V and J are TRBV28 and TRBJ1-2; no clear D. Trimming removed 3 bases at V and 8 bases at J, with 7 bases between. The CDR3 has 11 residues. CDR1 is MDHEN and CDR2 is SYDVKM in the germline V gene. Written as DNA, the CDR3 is TGTGCCAGCAGTTTCGTACAGGGCTACACCTTC. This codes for CASSFVQGYTF.

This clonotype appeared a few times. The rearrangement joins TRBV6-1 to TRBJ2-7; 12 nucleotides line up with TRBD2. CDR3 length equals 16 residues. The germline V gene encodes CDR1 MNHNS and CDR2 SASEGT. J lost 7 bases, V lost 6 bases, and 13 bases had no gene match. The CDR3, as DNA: TGTGCCAGCAGCAAGGGACTAGCGGGTCCTTTTGGGGAGCAGTACTTC. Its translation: CASSKGLAGPFGEQYF.

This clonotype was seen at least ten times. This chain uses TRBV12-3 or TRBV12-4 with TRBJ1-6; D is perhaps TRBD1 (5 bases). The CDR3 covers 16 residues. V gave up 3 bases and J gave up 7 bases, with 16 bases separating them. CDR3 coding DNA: TGTGCCAGCAGTTTCGAGATATTCGGGGGAAATTCACCCCTCCACTTT. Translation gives CASSFEIFGGNSPLHF.

CDR3 protein: CASRARESYEQYF. The CDR3 coding sequence is TGTGCCAGCAGGGCCCGGGAGTCCTACGAGCAGTACTTC. This sequence joins TRBV12-3 or TRBV12-4 and TRBJ2-7; weak D call: TRBD2 (6 bases). The CDR3 length is 13 residues. V shed 6 bases and J shed 1 base, with 10 bases lying between them.

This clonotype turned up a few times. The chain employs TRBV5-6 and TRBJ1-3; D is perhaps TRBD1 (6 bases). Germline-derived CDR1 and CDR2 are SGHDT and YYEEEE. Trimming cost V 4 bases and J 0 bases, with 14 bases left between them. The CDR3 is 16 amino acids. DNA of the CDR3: TGTGCCAGCAGCGTTACCGGGACAAGCTCTGGAAACACCATATATTTT. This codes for CASSVTGTSSGNTIYF.

CDR3 loop: CAISESQVISGANVLTF. The CDR3, as DNA: TGTGCCATCAGTGAGTCCCAGGTTATCTCTGGGGCCAACGTCCTGACTTTC. The V and J genes are TRBV10-3 and TRBJ2-6; D is undetermined. Germline lookup yields CDR1 ENHRY and CDR2 SYGVKD. Trimming removed 0 bases from V and 0 bases from J, with 9 bases in between. The CDR3 runs to 17 residues.

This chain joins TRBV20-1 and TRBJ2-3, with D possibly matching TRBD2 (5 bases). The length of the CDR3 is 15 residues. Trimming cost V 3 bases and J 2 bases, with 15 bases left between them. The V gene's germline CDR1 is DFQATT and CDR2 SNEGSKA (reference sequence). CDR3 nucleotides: TGCAGTGCTAGTGACCAGCGAGGGTACACAGATACGCAGTATTTT. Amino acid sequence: CSASDQRGYTDTQYF.

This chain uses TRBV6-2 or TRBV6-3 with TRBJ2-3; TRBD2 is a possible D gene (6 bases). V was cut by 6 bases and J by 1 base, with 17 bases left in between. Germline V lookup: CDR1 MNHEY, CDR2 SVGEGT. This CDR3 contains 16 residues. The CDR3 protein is CASRASLGLGTDTQYF. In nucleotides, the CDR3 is TGTGCCAGCAGGGCTTCCCTGGGACTCGGCACAGATACGCAGTATTTT.

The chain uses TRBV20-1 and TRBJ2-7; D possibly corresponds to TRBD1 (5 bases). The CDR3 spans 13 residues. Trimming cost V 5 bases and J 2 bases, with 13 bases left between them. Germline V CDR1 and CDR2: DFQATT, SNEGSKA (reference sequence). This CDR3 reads CSASEQVAYEQYF. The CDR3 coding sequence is TGCAGTGCTTCAGAACAGGTAGCCTACGAGCAGTACTTC.

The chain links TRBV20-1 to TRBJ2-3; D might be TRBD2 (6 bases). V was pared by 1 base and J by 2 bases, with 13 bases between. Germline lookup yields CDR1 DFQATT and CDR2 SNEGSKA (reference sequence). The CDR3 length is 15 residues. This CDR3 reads CSARVRGSDTDTQYF. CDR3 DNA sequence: TGCAGTGCTAGAGTCCGGGGGTCAGACACAGATACGCAGTATTTT.

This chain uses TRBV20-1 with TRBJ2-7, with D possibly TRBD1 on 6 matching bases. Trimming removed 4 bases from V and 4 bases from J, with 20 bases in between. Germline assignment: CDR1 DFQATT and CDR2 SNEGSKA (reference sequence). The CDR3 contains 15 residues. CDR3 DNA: TGCAGTGCTAACCCCGCGGCCAGGGGACAATACGAGCAGTACTTC. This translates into CSANPAARGQYEQYF.

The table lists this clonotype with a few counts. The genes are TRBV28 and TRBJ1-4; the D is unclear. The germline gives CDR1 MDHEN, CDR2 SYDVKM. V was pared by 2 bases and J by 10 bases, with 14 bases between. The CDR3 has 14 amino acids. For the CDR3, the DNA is TGTGCCAGCAGTTTACAAAGTCTGGAAAGAAAACTGTTTTTT. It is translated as CASSLQSLERKLFF.

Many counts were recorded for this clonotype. The CDR3 loop is CASSLAVSGANVLTF. The CDR3 DNA is TGTGCCAGCAGCTTAGCAGTCTCTGGGGCCAACGTCCTGACTTTC. The chain is built from TRBV11-2 and TRBJ2-6; D uncertain. The CDR3 extends over 15 amino acids. Germline-derived CDR1 and CDR2 are SGHAT and FQNNGV. V lost 1 base, J lost 0 bases, and 4 bases lay in between. Variable domain in full (rest from reference TRBV11-2 and TRBJ2-6): EAGVAQSPRYKIIEKRQSVAFWCNPISGHATLYWYQQILGQGPKLLIQFQNNGVVDDSQLPKDRFSAERLKGVDSTLKIQPAKLEDSAVYLCASSLAVSGANVLTFGAGSRLTVL.

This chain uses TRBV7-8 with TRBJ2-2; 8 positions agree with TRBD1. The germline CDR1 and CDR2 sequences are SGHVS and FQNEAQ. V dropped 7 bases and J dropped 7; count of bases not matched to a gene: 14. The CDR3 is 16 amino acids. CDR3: CASNSWGQGAFGELFF. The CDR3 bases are TGTGCCAGCAACTCTTGGGGTCAGGGGGCATTCGGGGAGCTGTTTTTT. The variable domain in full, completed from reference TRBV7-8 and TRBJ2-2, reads GAGVSQSPRYKVAKRGQDVALRCDPISGHVSLFWYQQALGQGPEFLTYFQNEAQLDKSGLPSDRFFAERPEGSVSTLKIQRTQQEDSAVYLCASNSWGQGAFGELFFGEGSRLTVL.

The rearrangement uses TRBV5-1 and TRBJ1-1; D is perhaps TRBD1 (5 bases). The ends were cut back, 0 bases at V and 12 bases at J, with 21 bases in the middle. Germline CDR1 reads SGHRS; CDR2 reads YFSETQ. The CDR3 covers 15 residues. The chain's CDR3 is CASSLEGSDSVRTFF. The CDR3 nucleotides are TGCGCCAGCAGCTTGGAGGGGTCAGACAGCGTACGAACTTTCTTT. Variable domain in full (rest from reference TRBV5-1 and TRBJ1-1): KAGVTQTPRYLIKTRGQQVTLSCSPISGHRSVSWYQQTPGQGLQFLFEYFSETQRNKGNFPGRFSGRQFSNSRSEMNVSTLELGDSALYLCASSLEGSDSVRTFFGQGTRLTVV.